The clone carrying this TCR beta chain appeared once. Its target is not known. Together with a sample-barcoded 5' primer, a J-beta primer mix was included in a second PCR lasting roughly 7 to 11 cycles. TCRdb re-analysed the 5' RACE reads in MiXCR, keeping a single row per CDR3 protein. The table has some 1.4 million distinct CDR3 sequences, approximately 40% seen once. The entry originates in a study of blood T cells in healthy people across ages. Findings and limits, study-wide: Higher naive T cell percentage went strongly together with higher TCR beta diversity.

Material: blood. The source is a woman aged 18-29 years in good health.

The CDR3, as DNA: TGTGCCAGCAGCTCCCGGGGTAGCGGGGACCTCTCCTACAATGAGCAGTTCTTC. This sequence encodes CASSSRGSGDLSYNEQFF. The chain recombines TRBV13 with TRBJ2-1; 8 nucleotides match TRBD2. CDR1 and CDR2 (germline): PRHDT, FYEKMQ (reference sequence). V shed 4 bases, J shed 0 bases, and the junction held 11 bases outside the gene matches. The CDR3 covers 18 residues.